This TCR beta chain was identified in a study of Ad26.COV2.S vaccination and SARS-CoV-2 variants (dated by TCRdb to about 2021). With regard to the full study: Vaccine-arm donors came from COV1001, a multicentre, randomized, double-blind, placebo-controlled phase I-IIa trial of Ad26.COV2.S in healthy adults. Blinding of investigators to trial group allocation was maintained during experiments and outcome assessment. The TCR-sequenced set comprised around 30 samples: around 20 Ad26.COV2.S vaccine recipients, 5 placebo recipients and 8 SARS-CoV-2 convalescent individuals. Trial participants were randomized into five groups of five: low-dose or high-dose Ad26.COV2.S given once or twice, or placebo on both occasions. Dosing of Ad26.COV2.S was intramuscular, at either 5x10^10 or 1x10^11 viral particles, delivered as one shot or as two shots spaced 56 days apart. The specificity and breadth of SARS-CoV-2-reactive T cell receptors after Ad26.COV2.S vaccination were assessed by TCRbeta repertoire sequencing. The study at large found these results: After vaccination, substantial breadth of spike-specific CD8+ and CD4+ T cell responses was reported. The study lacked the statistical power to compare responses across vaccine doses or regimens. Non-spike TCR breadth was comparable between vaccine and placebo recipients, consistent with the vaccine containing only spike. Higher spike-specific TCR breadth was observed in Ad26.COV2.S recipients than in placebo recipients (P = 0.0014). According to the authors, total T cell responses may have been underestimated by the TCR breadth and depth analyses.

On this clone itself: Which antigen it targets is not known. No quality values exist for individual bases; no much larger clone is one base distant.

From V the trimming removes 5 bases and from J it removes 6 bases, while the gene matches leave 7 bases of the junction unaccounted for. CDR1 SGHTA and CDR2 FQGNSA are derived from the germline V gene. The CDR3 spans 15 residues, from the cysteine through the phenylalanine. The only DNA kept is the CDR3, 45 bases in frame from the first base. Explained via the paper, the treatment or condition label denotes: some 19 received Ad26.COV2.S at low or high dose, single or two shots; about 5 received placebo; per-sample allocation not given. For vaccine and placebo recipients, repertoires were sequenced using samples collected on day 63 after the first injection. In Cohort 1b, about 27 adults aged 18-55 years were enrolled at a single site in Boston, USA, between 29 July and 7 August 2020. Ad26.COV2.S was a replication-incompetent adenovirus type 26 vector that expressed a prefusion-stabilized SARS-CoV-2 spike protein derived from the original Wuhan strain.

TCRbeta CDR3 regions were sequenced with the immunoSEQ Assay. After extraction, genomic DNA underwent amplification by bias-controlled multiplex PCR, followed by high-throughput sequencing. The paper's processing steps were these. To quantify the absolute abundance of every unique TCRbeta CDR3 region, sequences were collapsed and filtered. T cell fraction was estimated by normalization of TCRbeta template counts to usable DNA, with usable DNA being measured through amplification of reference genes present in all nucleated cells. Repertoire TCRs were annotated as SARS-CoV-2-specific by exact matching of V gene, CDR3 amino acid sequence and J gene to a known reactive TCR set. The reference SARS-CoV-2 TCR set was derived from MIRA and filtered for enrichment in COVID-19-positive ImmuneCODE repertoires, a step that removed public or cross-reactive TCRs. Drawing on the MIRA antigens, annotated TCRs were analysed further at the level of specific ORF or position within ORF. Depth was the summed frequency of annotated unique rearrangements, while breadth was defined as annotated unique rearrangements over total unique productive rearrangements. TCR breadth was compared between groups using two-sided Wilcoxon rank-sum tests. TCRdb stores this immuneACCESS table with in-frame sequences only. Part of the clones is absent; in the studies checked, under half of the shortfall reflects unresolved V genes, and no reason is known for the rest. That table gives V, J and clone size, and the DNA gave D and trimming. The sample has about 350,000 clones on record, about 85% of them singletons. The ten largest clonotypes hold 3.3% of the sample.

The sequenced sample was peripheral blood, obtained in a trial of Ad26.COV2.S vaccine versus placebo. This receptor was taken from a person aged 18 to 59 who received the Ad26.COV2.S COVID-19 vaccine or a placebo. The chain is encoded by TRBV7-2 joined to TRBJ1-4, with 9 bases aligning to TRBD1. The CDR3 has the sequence CASSPDRGAYEKLFF. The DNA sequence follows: TGTGCCAGCAGCCCGGACAGGGGCGCCTATGAAAAACTGTTTTTT.